This T cell receptor beta chain is drawn from a study of blood T cell repertoires in COVID-19. As for the study in general: Collection of acute and convalescent COVID-19 samples took place in the United States, Italy and Spain. In each case, the material was cDNA or gDNA derived from T cells, B-cell-depleted T cells, or PBMCs.

Trimming cost V 5 bases and J 2 bases, with 12 bases left between them. Germline CDR1 SGHRS, CDR2 YFSETQ. The CDR3 runs to 14 residues. The data were produced by immunoSEQ multiplex PCR, yet TCRdb's version contains in-frame clones alone and is incomplete. The sample carries about 190,000 clones, about 87% recorded once. The chain joins TRBV5-1 to TRBJ2-3, with D possibly matching TRBD2 (6 bases). The sequenced sample consisted of peripheral blood. The TCR sequence derives from a woman in her thirties with acute or convalescent COVID-19. This chain's CDR3 is CASRSGLYTDTQYF. In nucleotides, the CDR3 is TGCGCCAGCAGGTCGGGACTCTACACAGATACGCAGTATTTT.